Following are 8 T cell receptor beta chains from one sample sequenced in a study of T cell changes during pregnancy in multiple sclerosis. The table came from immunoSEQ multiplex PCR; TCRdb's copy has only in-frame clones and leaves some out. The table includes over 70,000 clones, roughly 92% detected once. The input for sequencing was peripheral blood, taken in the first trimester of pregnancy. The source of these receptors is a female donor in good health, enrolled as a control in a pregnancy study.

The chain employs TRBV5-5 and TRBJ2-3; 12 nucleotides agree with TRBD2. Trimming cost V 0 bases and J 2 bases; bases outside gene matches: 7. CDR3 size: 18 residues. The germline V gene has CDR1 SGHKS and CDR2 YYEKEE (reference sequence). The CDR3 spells CASSLAPRTSGATDTQYF. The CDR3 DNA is TGTGCCAGCAGCTTGGCCCCAAGGACTAGCGGGGCCACAGATACGCAGTATTTT.

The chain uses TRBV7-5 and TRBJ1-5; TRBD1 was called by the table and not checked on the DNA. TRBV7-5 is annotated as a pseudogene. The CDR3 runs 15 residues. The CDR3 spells CARSPDRARIQPQHF. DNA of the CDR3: TGTGCCAGAAGCCCCGACAGGGCTCGTATTCAGCCCCAGCATTTT.

The CDR3 loop reads CASSPIRDTQYF. CDR3 nucleotides: TGTGCCAGCAGCCCTATACGGGATACGCAGTATTTT. V usage is TRBV28 and J usage is TRBJ2-3; the D is unclear. V was clipped by 6 bases and J by 6 bases, with 10 bases between them. The CDR3 contains 12 residues. Germline CDR1 and CDR2: MDHEN and SYDVKM. The full variable domain, completed using reference TRBV28 and TRBJ2-3, is DVKVTQSSRYLVKRTGEKVFLECVQDMDHENMFWYRQDPGLGLRLIYFSYDVKMKEKGDIPEGYSVSREKKERFSLILESASTNQTSMYLCASSPIRDTQYFGPGTRLTVL.

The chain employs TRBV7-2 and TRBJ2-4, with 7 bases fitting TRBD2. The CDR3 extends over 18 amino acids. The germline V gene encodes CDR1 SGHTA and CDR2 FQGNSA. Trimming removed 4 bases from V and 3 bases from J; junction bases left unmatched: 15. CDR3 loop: CASSSPRGDTVGKNIQYF. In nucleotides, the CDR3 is TGTGCCAGCAGCTCCCCCCGGGGGGATACAGTAGGCAAAAACATTCAGTACTTC.

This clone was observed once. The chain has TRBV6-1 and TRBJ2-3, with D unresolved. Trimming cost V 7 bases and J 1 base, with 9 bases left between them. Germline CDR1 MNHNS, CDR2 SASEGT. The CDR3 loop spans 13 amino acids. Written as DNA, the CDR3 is TGTGCCAGCACCCCTAGAGGCACAGATACGCAGTATTTT. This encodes CASTPRGTDTQYF.

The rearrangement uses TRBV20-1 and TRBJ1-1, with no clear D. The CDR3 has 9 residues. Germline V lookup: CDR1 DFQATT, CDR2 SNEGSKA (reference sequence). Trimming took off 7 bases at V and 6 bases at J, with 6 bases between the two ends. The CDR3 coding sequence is TGCAGTGTCTTCCCTGAAGCTTTCTTT. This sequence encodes CSVFPEAFF.

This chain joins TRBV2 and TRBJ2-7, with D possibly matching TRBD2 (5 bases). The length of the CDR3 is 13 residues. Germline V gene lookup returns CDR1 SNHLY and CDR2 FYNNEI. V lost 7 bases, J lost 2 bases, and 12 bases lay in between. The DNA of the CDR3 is TGTGCCAGCACGGGGAGCTATACCTACGAGCAGTACTTC. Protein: CASTGSYTYEQYF.

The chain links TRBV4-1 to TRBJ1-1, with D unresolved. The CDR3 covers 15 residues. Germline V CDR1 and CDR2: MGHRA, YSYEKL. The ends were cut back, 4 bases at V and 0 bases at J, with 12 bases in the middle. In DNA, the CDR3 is TGCGCCAGCAGCCGAAGACTACAGATGAACACTGAAGCTTTCTTT. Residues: CASSRRLQMNTEAFF.